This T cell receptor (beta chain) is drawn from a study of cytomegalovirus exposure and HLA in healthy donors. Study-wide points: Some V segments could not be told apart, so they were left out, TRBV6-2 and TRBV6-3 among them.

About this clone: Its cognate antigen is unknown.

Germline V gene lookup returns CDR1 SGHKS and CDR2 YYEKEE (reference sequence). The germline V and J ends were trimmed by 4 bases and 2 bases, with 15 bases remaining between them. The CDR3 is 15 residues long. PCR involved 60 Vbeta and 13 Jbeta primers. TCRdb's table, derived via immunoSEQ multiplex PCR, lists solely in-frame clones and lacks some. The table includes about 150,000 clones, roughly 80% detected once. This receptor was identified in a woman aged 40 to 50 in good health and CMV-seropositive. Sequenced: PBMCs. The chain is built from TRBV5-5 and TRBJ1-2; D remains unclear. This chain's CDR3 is CASSPGVGINYGYTF. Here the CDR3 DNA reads TGTGCCAGCAGCCCGGGAGTAGGGATCAACTATGGCTACACCTTC. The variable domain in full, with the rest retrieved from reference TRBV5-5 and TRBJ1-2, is DAGVTQSPTHLIKTRGQQVTLRCSPISGHKSVSWYQQVLGQGPQFIFQYYEKEERGRGNFPDRFSARQFPNYSSELNVNALLLGDSALYLCASSPGVGINYGYTFGSGTRLTVV.